In this sample, the clone carrying this T cell receptor (beta chain) turned up once. The antigen is unknown. The CDR3 is made up of 15 amino acids. Germline CDR1 and CDR2: ENHRY and SYGVKD. V lost 6 bases to trimming and J lost 3 bases, with 15 bases between them. The entry originates in a study of shared clonotypes between healthy human individuals. This table comes from immunoSEQ multiplex PCR, and its TCRdb copy is limited to in-frame clones, with some not included. The data hold 1.4 million to 1.5 million clones, with approximately 96% observed a single time. Donors were Caucasian adults residing in Nashville, Tennessee, USA. Naive CD45RA+ and memory CD45RA-negative subsets were split from CD4+ cells. Regarding the study as a whole: The study found lower generation probabilities in non-shared clonotypes than in those shared by all four donors. With few donors, the genetic and exposure-history diversity represented was limited.

The genes are TRBV10-3 and TRBJ2-1, with D unresolved. Sequencing used naive CD4+ T cells sorted from blood. Regarding subset: CD45RA+ positively selected. The source of this sequence is a man aged 25 to 40 in good health. The DNA for the CDR3 is TGTGCCATCAGATCCGAAGAGACGAGCTACAATGAGCAGTTCTTC. This sequence encodes CAIRSEETSYNEQFF.